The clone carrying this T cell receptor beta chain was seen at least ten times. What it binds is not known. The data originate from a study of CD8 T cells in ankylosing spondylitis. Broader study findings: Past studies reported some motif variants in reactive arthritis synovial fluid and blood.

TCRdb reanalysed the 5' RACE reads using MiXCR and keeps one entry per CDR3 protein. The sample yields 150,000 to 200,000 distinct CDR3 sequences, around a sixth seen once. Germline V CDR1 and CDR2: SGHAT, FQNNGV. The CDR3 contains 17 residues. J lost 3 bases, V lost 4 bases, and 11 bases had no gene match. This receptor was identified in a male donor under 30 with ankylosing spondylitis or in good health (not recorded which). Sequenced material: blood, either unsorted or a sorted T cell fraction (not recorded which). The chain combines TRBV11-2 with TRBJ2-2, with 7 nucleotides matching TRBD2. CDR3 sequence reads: CASSSSLGGFDTGELFF. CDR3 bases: TGTGCCAGCAGCTCAAGTCTCGGGGGGTTCGACACCGGGGAGCTGTTTTTT.